This T cell receptor beta chain was found in a study of cytomegalovirus exposure and HLA in healthy donors. Per the germline V gene, CDR1 is SEHNR and CDR2 is FQNEAQ (reference sequence). V gave up 5 bases and J gave up 1 base; unmatched junction bases: 8. This CDR3 spans 15 amino acids. Primers for the PCR totalled 60 Vbeta and 13 Jbeta. Only in-frame clones appear in the TCRdb table, and some are missing; sequencing was by immunoSEQ multiplex PCR. Of around 150,000 clones in the sample, approximately 80% were seen once. The clonotype comes from a man aged 30 to 45 in good health and CMV-seropositive. Sample: PBMCs. The V call is TRBV7-9, the J call TRBJ2-7; 7 nucleotides line up with TRBD2. The CDR3 nucleotides read TGTGCCAGCAGCCCCCTGGGCGGGAGTTCCTACGAGCAGTACTTC. Translating gives CASSPLGGSSYEQYF. Supplemented by reference TRBV7-9 and TRBJ2-7, the full variable domain reads DTGVSQNPRHKITKRGQNVTFRCDPISEHNRLYWYRQTLGQGPEFLTYFQNEAQLEKSRLLSDRFSAERPKGSFSTLEIQRTEQGDSAMYLCASSPLGGSSYEQYFGPGTRLTVT.